This T cell receptor (beta chain) originates from a study of T cells in Graves' hyperthyroidism and ophthalmopathy. About the research overall: Sampling of peripheral blood happened at initial diagnosis, prior to any treatment. Study outcomes and limitations: Blood held most thyroid clonotypes expanded above 0.001 frequency.

Amplification yielded TCR beta CDR3 regions, with RNA transcripts as the source. HTBI primers were employed in a first-round RT-PCR of the TCR CDR3. One entry per CDR3 protein, called by TCRdb with MiXCR from the multiplex PCR reads. The sample consists of about 480,000 distinct CDR3 sequences, around 22% of them appearing once. This clonotype has at least ten counts. Antigen unknown. Germline CDR1 reads MRHNA; CDR2 reads SNTAGT. This CDR3 is built from 16 residues. V dropped 8 bases and J dropped 1; count of bases not matched to a gene: 13. Exclusions: uncontrolled infection, other autoimmune disease, pregnancy, lactation.

The chain has TRBV6-4 and TRBJ2-5; 7 bases match TRBD2. The receptor's source is a woman in her 30s with Graves' ophthalmopathy. Input material: blood. The CDR3 protein is CASSPQLRGIQETQYF. DNA for the CDR3: TGTGCCAGCTCCCCCCAGCTGCGGGGGATCCAAGAGACCCAGTACTTC.